Listed here are 18 T cell receptor beta chains from one sample, sequenced in a study of T cell repertoires in ileal Crohn's disease. Profiled with immunoSEQ multiplex PCR; TCRdb holds only in-frame clones, not every one. This repertoire shows under 7,000 clones, around 86% found once; its top ten account for more than 13%. The sequenced sample was ileal tissue. All receptors come from an adult with Crohn's disease.

The chain is built from TRBV19 and TRBJ1-4; D unresolved. The CDR3 has 20 amino acids. The germline V gene has CDR1 LNHDA and CDR2 SQIVND (reference sequence). V lost 1 base, J lost 0 bases, and 21 bases lay in between. The CDR3: CASSIGRRYSVSTTNEKLFF. As DNA, the CDR3 is TGTGCCAGTAGTATAGGAAGGAGATACTCTGTCTCTACAACTAATGAAAAACTGTTTTTT.

The gene calls are TRBV19 and TRBJ2-7; D gene ambiguous. Germline V lookup: CDR1 LNHDA, CDR2 SQIVND (reference sequence). Trimming left V 6 bases short and J 2 bases short, with 20 bases between. The CDR3 has 16 residues. The CDR3 reads CASSQDFLTQTYEQYF. The CDR3 DNA reads TGTGCCAGTAGCCAGGATTTTTTGACACAAACCTACGAGCAGTACTTC.

The V gene is TRBV19, the J gene TRBJ2-4; D may be TRBD1 (6 bases). CDR3 size: 14 residues. The V gene's germline CDR1 is LNHDA and CDR2 SQIVND (reference sequence). Trimming cost V 5 bases and J 7 bases, with 15 bases left between them. The CDR3 DNA sequence: TGTGCCAGTAGTCCTGGCAGGGGTTCGAACATTCAGTACTTC. Its translation is CASSPGRGSNIQYF.

V gene TRBV21-1 combines with J gene TRBJ1-2; TRBD1 is taken as the D call from the table, unchecked against the DNA. TRBV21-1 is noted as a pseudogene. This CDR3 is 14 amino acids long. CDR3 region: CASSRTVGPYGYTF. The DNA of the CDR3 is TGTGCCAGCAGCCGGACAGTAGGCCCATATGGCTACACCTTC.

The chain recombines TRBV2 with TRBJ2-7; D not certain. This CDR3 is built from 15 residues. Germline V gene lookup returns CDR1 SNHLY and CDR2 FYNNEI. The V end lost 1 base, the J end lost 2 bases, and 12 bases lay between the germline ends. CDR3 in amino acids: CASSEDLDSAYEQYF. As DNA, the CDR3 is TGTGCCAGCAGTGAAGATCTAGACTCTGCCTACGAGCAGTACTTC.

The chain combines TRBV18 with TRBJ2-7; TRBD2 matches at 11 bases. This CDR3 has 15 amino acids. Germline trimming cut 3 bases from V and 2 bases from J; bases unmatched to any gene: 3. CDR1 and CDR2 from the germline V gene are KGHSH and LQKENI. The CDR3 nucleotides are TGTGCCAGCTCACCGATAGCGGGAGGGCCCTACGAGCAGTACTTC. Protein: CASSPIAGGPYEQYF.

The chain combines TRBV7-3 with TRBJ1-1; D gene uncertain. In germline, CDR1 is SGHTA, CDR2 FQGTGA. The CDR3 totals 13 residues. V was trimmed by 0 bases and J by 0 bases, leaving 2 bases between them. CDR3 bases: TGTGCCAGCAGCTTAACAGTGAACACTGAAGCTTTCTTT. This gives the protein CASSLTVNTEAFF.

In its sample, this clone was seen once. The V gene is TRBV10-2, the J gene TRBJ1-1; 7 bases line up with TRBD1. CDR3 size: 11 residues. V lost 6 bases, J lost 7 bases, and 2 bases stayed unmatched. Germline CDR1 and CDR2: WSHSY and SAAADI. CDR3 in amino acids: CASRRQGEAFF. The CDR3 coding sequence is TGCGCCAGCAGAAGACAGGGTGAAGCTTTCTTT.

The rearrangement uses TRBV2 and TRBJ1-1; 7 bases are a match to TRBD1. Germline V gene data show CDR1 as SNHLY and CDR2 as FYNNEI. The CDR3 loop spans 16 amino acids. With V trimmed by 3 bases and J by 2 bases, 9 bases remained unmatched. The chain's CDR3 is CASSDTTGEGNTEAFF. The CDR3 bases are TGTGCCAGCAGTGACACCACAGGGGAGGGAAACACTGAAGCTTTCTTT. The full variable domain, with the rest looked up from reference TRBV2 and TRBJ1-1, is EPEVTQTPSHQVTQMGQEVILRCVPISNHLYFYWYRQILGQKVEFLVSFYNNEISEKSEIFDDQFSVERPDGSNFTLKIRSTKLEDSAMYFCASSDTTGEGNTEAFFGQGTRLTVV.

This rearrangement joins TRBV6-5 to TRBJ1-6; no reliable D call. Trimming removed 4 bases at V and 8 bases at J, with 18 bases between. Looked up from germline, CDR1 is MNHEY and CDR2 is SVGAGI. The CDR3 extends over 16 amino acids. This chain's CDR3 is CASSSQNVRKDSPLHF. CDR3 nucleotides: TGTGCCAGCAGTTCCCAAAACGTCCGGAAAGATTCACCCCTCCACTTT.

V usage is TRBV18 and J usage is TRBJ2-7, with D tentatively TRBD1 or TRBD2 (5 bases each). Per germline, CDR1 KGHSH and CDR2 LQKENI. Trimming removed 8 bases from V and 3 bases from J, with 8 bases in between. The CDR3 sequence is 11 residues long. The CDR3 coding sequence is TGTGCCAGCCGGGGCTTCTACGAGCAGTACTTC. Protein product: CASRGFYEQYF.

The chain links TRBV29-1 to TRBJ1-4, with no clear D. This CDR3 region has 13 residues. V was clipped by 6 bases and J by 3 bases, with 11 bases between them. CDR1 is SQVTM and CDR2 is ANQGSEA in the germline V gene. The chain's CDR3 is CSVRATANEKLFF. The CDR3 DNA sequence: TGCAGCGTGAGGGCTACAGCTAATGAAAAACTGTTTTTT.

The chain carries TRBV19 and TRBJ1-5; D unresolved. V shed 3 bases and J shed 2 bases, with 5 bases lying between them. Germline CDR1 reads LNHDA; CDR2 reads SQIVND (reference sequence). The CDR3 extends over 13 amino acids. CDR3 residues: CASSIMGNQPQHF. For the CDR3, the DNA is TGTGCCAGTAGTATTATGGGCAATCAGCCCCAGCATTTT. The variable domain in full, with the rest retrieved from reference TRBV19 and TRBJ1-5, is DGGITQSPKYLFRKEGQNVTLSCEQNLNHDAMYWYRQDPGQGLRLIYYSQIVNDFQKGDIAEGYSVSREKKESFPLTVTSAQKNPTAFYLCASSIMGNQPQHFGDGTRLSIL.

This clone ranks as medium-sized. The chain combines TRBV27 with TRBJ1-4, with no clear D. CDR1 is MNHEY and CDR2 is SMNVEV in the germline V gene (reference sequence). V shed 2 bases and J shed 2 bases, with 6 bases lying between them. This CDR3 is built from 14 residues. CDR3 in amino acids: CASSLVGTNEKLFF. Written as DNA, the CDR3 is TGTGCCAGCAGTTTAGTGGGGACTAATGAAAAACTGTTTTTT.

The V and J genes are TRBV19 and TRBJ2-7, with D unresolved. Trimming stripped 6 bases from V and 0 bases from J, with 15 bases between. This CDR3 is built from 15 residues. Per germline, CDR1 LNHDA and CDR2 SQIVND (reference sequence). The CDR3: CASSDPTLGSYEQYF. CDR3 nucleotides: TGTGCCAGTAGCGACCCTACTCTGGGCTCCTACGAGCAGTACTTC.

This sequence joins TRBV2 and TRBJ1-6; the match to TRBD1 covers 10 bases. Germline assignment: CDR1 SNHLY and CDR2 FYNNEI. The CDR3 runs 16 residues. V shed 2 bases, J shed 8 bases, and the junction held 6 bases outside the gene matches. CDR3 sequence (DNA): TGTGCCAGCAGTGAAAGGGCCGGGACAGGGGATTCACCCCTCCACTTT. Translation: CASSERAGTGDSPLHF.

V is TRBV13 and J is TRBJ2-5; D unclear. CDR3 length equals 14 residues. The V and J ends lost 5 bases and 2 bases respectively, with 12 bases between them. From germline, CDR1 is PRHDT and CDR2 FYEKMQ (reference sequence). As DNA, the CDR3 is TGTGCCAGCAGCCACTACCGGAGTCAAGAGACCCAGTACTTC. Protein: CASSHYRSQETQYF.

The V and J genes are TRBV7-2 and TRBJ1-4; D is undetermined. Deletions cut 5 bases from V and 6 bases from J, with 13 bases between. CDR3 length equals 14 residues. Germline V gives CDR1 SGHTA, CDR2 FQGNSA. The CDR3 loop is CASSHWTVDEKLFF. In nucleotides, the CDR3 is TGTGCCAGCAGCCACTGGACCGTGGATGAAAAACTGTTTTTT.